This T cell receptor beta chain came from a study of shared clonotypes between healthy human individuals. As for the study in general: The composition of the donors was a couple of women and a few men aged 18 to 49.

Sequencing was performed with immunoSEQ multiplex PCR; in TCRdb, only in-frame clones are kept and a portion is missing. The sample includes some 2,500,000 clones, 92% seen only once; the top ten take approximately 0.4%. V gave up 4 bases and J gave up 2 bases, with 19 bases separating them. The germline CDR1 and CDR2 sequences are SGHRS and YFSETQ. There are 17 residues in the CDR3. The rearrangement uses TRBV5-1 and TRBJ2-1; TRBD2 might be the D (6 bases). Sequenced sample: naive CD4+ T cells from PBMCs. Subset defined: CD45RA+ positively selected. The clonotype comes from a young man in good health. Some clones in this sample may be carry-over from other donors' samples. CDR3 nucleotide sequence: TGCGCCAGCAGCGATTTGGCCGGGCTAGCGACCTACAATGAGCAGTTCTTC. It is translated as CASSDLAGLATYNEQFF. Full variable domain (outside the CDR3, taken from reference TRBV5-1 and TRBJ2-1): KAGVTQTPRYLIKTRGQQVTLSCSPISGHRSVSWYQQTPGQGLQFLFEYFSETQRNKGNFPGRFSGRQFSNSRSEMNVSTLELGDSALYLCASSDLAGLATYNEQFFGPGTRLTVL.